This TCR beta chain was captured by sequencing in a study of T cell responses to AZD1222 COVID-19 vaccine. The germline V gene has CDR1 GTSNPN and CDR2 SVGIG (reference sequence). The CDR3 has 14 amino acids. Trimming removed 3 bases from V and 4 bases from J, with 13 bases in between. General study points: The donor group comprised mostly white British people and more females; the analysis possibly underestimated clonal diversity.

Produced via immunoSEQ multiplex PCR; TCRdb's table is partial and in-frame only. The data contain 100,000 to 150,000 clones, around 87% of them singletons. This clone was counted a single time. What it recognizes is unknown. The specimen comprised peripheral blood, sampled on day 0 of AZD1222 vaccination. The genes are TRBV30 and TRBJ2-1; D possibly uses TRBD1 or TRBD2 (5 bases each). The source of this sequence is an adult in good health. CDR3 DNA sequence: TGTGCCTGGAGAGGGGACCGCCTGTACAATGAGCAGTTCTTC. The encoded protein is CAWRGDRLYNEQFF.